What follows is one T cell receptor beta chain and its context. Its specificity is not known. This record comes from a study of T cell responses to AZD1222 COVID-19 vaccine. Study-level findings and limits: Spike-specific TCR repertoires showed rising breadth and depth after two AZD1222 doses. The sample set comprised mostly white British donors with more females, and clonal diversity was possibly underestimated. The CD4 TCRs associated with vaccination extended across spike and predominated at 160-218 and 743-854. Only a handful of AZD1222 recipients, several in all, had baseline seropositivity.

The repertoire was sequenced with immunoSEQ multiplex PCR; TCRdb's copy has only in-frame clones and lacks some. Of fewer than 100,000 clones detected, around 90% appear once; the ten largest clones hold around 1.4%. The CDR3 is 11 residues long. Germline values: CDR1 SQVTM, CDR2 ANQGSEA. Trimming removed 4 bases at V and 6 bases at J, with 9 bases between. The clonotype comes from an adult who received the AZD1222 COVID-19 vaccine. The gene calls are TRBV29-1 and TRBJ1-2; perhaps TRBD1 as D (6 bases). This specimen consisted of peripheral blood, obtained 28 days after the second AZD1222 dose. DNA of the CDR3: TGCAGCGTTGGAGCAGGGGATGGCTACACCTTC. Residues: CSVGAGDGYTF.